This TCR beta chain was sequenced for a study of blood T cells in healthy people across ages. This clonotype was detected once. With a J-beta primer mix and a sample-barcoded 5' primer, a second PCR ran about 7 to 12 cycles. MiXCR was run by TCRdb on the 5' RACE reads, yielding one entry per CDR3 protein. The sample consists of 500,000 to 650,000 distinct CDR3 sequences, about 26% of them appearing once. V was pared by 6 bases and J by 0 bases, with 16 bases between. There are 15 residues in the CDR3. Germline CDR1 reads DFQATT; CDR2 reads SNEGSKA (reference sequence). This sample also appeared in a second study, on T cells of mothers and their children.

The TCR sequence derives from a boy younger than 10 in good health. What was sequenced was blood. The chain carries TRBV20-1 and TRBJ2-3; D is perhaps TRBD2 (5 bases). The CDR3 spells CSAQRGGPSTDTQYF. In nucleotides, the CDR3 is TGCAGTGCCCAGAGAGGAGGACCTAGCACAGATACGCAGTATTTT.